Below, 13 T cell receptor beta chains from the same sample are listed, as sequenced in a study of blood T cells in healthy people across ages. A second 7 to 11 cycle PCR used barcoded and J-beta primers. Each CDR3 protein is one row after TCRdb ran MiXCR on the 5' RACE reads. Of about 720,000 distinct CDR3 sequences in the sample, 20% to 25% were seen once. The sequenced sample consisted of blood. These receptors came from a man in his 70s in good health.

This clonotype has more than one count but fewer than ten. The chain links TRBV2 to TRBJ1-3; perhaps TRBD1 as D (6 bases). The CDR3 is 17 residues long. From germline, CDR1 is SNHLY and CDR2 FYNNEI. The germline V and J ends were trimmed by 3 bases and 1 base, with 16 bases remaining between them. In DNA form, the CDR3 reads TGTGCCAGCAGTGACCAGGCGGCGGGGGCTTCTGGAAACACCATATATTTT. Encoded protein: CASSDQAAGASGNTIYF.

The J gene is TRBJ1-2, the V gene TRBV12-3 or TRBV12-4; TRBD1 matches at 7 bases. V shed 5 bases, J shed 7 bases, and the junction held 10 bases outside the gene matches. The CDR3 length is 14 residues. The CDR3 DNA sequence: TGTGCCAGCAGTATCCAGGGGGGACTCGGTGGCTACACCTTC. Translated, it gives CASSIQGGLGGYTF.

This clonotype was seen repeatedly, ten times or more. J is TRBJ1-1 and V is TRBV6-4; no definite D call. From germline, CDR1 is MRHNA and CDR2 SNTAGT. The CDR3 runs 14 residues. The ends were cut back, 2 bases at V and 2 bases at J, with 9 bases in the middle. The CDR3 is CASSDSDRNTEAFF. CDR3 coding DNA: TGTGCCAGCAGTGACAGCGACCGAAACACTGAAGCTTTCTTT.

This clonotype has a handful of counts. The genes are TRBV5-1 and TRBJ2-1, with TRBD2 identical over 10 bases. Trimming cost V 6 bases and J 6 bases; bases outside gene matches: 6. The CDR3 sequence is 14 residues long. CDR1 is SGHRS and CDR2 is YFSETQ in the germline V gene. The chain's CDR3 is CASTWGTSVNEQFF. CDR3 sequence (DNA): TGCGCCAGCACCTGGGGGACTAGCGTCAATGAGCAGTTCTTC.

The chain combines TRBV28 with TRBJ2-5; D not resolved. The end of the DNA aligns better with TRBJ2-7, so the J call may be wrong. Germline-derived CDR1 and CDR2 are MDHEN and SYDVKM. CDR3 length: 13 residues. Here the CDR3 reads CASSLPSAYEQYF. The CDR3 bases are TGTGCCAGCAGCCTCCCGTCAGCCTACGAGCAGTACTTC.

V usage is TRBV19 and J usage is TRBJ2-2; the D is unclear. The ends were cut back, 5 bases at V and 1 base at J, with 8 bases in the middle. In germline, CDR1 is LNHDA, CDR2 SQIVND (reference sequence). The CDR3 is made up of 14 amino acids. The CDR3 spells CASSQAVNTGELFF. Here the CDR3 DNA reads TGTGCCAGTAGTCAGGCAGTGAACACCGGGGAGCTGTTTTTT.

The chain employs TRBV27 and TRBJ1-4; D not certain. Germline CDR1 MNHEY, CDR2 SMNVEV (reference sequence). This CDR3 contains 14 residues. Trimming took 7 bases from V and 5 from J, leaving 14 bases between them. This CDR3 reads CASNGPARNEKLFF. The CDR3 DNA reads as TGTGCCAGCAACGGACCCGCAAGAAATGAAAAACTGTTTTTT. Full variable domain (remainder filled in from reference TRBV27 and TRBJ1-4): EAQVTQNPRYLITVTGKKLTVTCSQNMNHEYMSWYRQDPGLGLRQIYYSMNVEVTDKGDVPEGYKVSRKEKRNFPLILESPSPNQTSLYFCASNGPARNEKLFFGSGTQLSVL.

In this sample, this clonotype turned up a few times. V gene TRBV24-1 combines with J gene TRBJ2-5, with 7 bases that match TRBD2. The germline V gene encodes CDR1 KGHDR and CDR2 SFDVKD. The V gene end was trimmed by 4 bases and the J gene end by 4 bases; junction bases not matched to a gene: 5. CDR3 size: 14 residues. The CDR3 nucleotides read TGTGCCACCAGTGACTCCGGGACTATAGAGACCCAGTACTTC. Translation gives CATSDSGTIETQYF.

The V call is TRBV29-1, the J call TRBJ2-1, with TRBD1 identical over 10 bases. Near its end, the DNA agrees better with TRBJ2-7, so the J call may be wrong. The CDR3 length is 14 residues. The germline V gene encodes CDR1 SQVTM and CDR2 ANQGSEA. CDR3 sequence reads: CSVRTGGDSYEQYF. The CDR3 nucleotides are TGCAGCGTTCGGACAGGGGGAGACTCCTACGAGCAGTACTTC.

The chain couples TRBV20-1 to TRBJ2-2, with TRBD2 matching over 8 bases. In germline, CDR1 is DFQATT, CDR2 SNEGSKA (reference sequence). The V gene end was trimmed by 5 bases and the J gene end by 7 bases; junction bases not matched to a gene: 9. CDR3 length equals 14 residues. The CDR3 sequence is CSAGSGGQFGELFF. The CDR3 DNA reads TGCAGTGCTGGAAGCGGGGGACAATTCGGGGAGCTGTTTTTT.

This clonotype was seen ten or more times. The CDR3 DNA is TGTGCCAGCAGTTACCTAGGAGGAGATGGCTACACCTTC. Translating gives CASSYLGGDGYTF. V and J are TRBV6-6 and TRBJ1-2; D call uncertain. Trimming shortened V by 2 bases and J by 6 bases, and 10 bases separated the two germline ends. The CDR3 covers 13 residues. Germline CDR1 and CDR2: MNHNY and SVGAGI (reference sequence).

This clonotype came up a few times. The V and J genes are TRBV7-9 and TRBJ2-7, with D perhaps TRBD1 or TRBD2 (6 bases each). CDR3 length equals 15 residues. The germline CDR1 and CDR2 sequences are SEHNR and FQNEAQ (reference sequence). V lost 3 bases and J 0 bases, leaving 12 bases between the germline ends. CDR3 residues: CASSLRGALSYEQYF. CDR3 nucleotide sequence: TGTGCCAGCAGCTTGAGGGGGGCCCTCTCCTACGAGCAGTACTTC.

This clonotype was observed once. The chain has TRBV14 and TRBJ2-1; TRBD1 might be the D (5 bases). The V and J ends lost 0 bases and 2 bases respectively, with 8 bases between them. CDR3 length: 15 amino acids. Looked up from germline, CDR1 is SGHDN and CDR2 is FVKESK. CDR3 bases: TGTGCCAGCAGCCAAGATCAGGGCACCTACAATGAGCAGTTCTTC. This gives the protein CASSQDQGTYNEQFF.